A single sample is the source of the 27 T cell receptor beta chains below, sequenced in a study of cytomegalovirus exposure and HLA in healthy donors. The PCR was carried out with 60 Vbeta primers and 13 Jbeta primers. TCRdb's copy holds only in-frame clones and misses some; the assay was immunoSEQ multiplex PCR. This table has some 150,000 clones, more than 70% appearing once. Sequencing was done on a sample of PBMCs. The receptor source for this set is a middle-aged man in good health and CMV-seronegative.

This clone showed up just a few times. This chain joins TRBV5-1 and TRBJ2-7, with D possibly being TRBD2 (5 bases). V was shortened by 3 bases and J by 3 bases, with 16 bases between the two germline ends. The CDR3 extends over 15 amino acids. Germline lookup yields CDR1 SGHRS and CDR2 YFSETQ. DNA of the CDR3: TGCGCCAGCAGCTCGGAAAGGGCAGCGGTCTACGAGCAGTACTTC. Amino acids: CASSSERAAVYEQYF.

This chain joins TRBV5-1 and TRBJ2-5; perhaps TRBD2 as D (6 bases). The DNA end lines up better with TRBJ2-7; the J call may be wrong. Germline-derived CDR1 and CDR2 are SGHRS and YFSETQ. The CDR3 has 14 residues. The CDR3 DNA reads TGCGCCAGCAGAAGGGGTGGGGGGATGGACGAGCAGTACTTC. Its protein is CASRRGGGMDEQYF.

CDR3 residues: CASSFRGHGYTF. DNA for the CDR3: TGTGCCAGCAGTTTCAGGGGGCACGGCTACACCTTC. The chain carries TRBV28 and TRBJ1-2, with 8 bases fitting TRBD1. This CDR3 is 12 amino acids long. Per germline, CDR1 MDHEN and CDR2 SYDVKM. Losses at the gene ends were 3 bases for V and 8 bases for J; bases not matched to a gene: 2.

The chain combines TRBV4-1 with TRBJ1-1, with unresolved D. Between the trimmed V and J ends, which lost 6 bases and 2 bases, there was a span of 13 bases. Germline CDR1 is MGHRA and CDR2 is YSYEKL. This CDR3 contains 14 residues. CDR3 nucleotide sequence: TGCGCCAGCAGAGCGAGACTCCAAAACACTGAAGCTTTCTTT. Translated: CASRARLQNTEAFF.

The V call is TRBV6-5, the J call TRBJ1-2, with D unresolved. Germline CDR1 and CDR2: MNHEY and SVGAGI. The CDR3 sequence is 13 residues long. V lost 5 bases, J lost 4 bases, and 11 bases lay in between. The CDR3 DNA reads as TGTGCCAGCAGTACGTACGGGTCCTATGGCTACACCTTC. The encoded protein is CASSTYGSYGYTF.

V gene TRBV7-3 combines with J gene TRBJ1-2; D possibly corresponds to TRBD1 (5 bases). Germline CDR1 SGHTA, CDR2 FQGTGA. The CDR3 spans 14 residues. With 3 bases removed from V and 3 bases from J, the gap between germline ends came to 11 bases. The CDR3 DNA reads TGTGCCAGCAGCTTTACCTCGGGGGACTATGGCTACACCTTC. As protein: CASSFTSGDYGYTF. Together with reference TRBV7-3 and TRBJ1-2, the CDR3 gives the full variable domain: GAGVSQTPSNKVTEKGKYVELRCDPISGHTALYWYRQSLGQGPEFLIYFQGTGAADDSGLPNDRFFAVRPEGSVSTLKIQRTERGDSAVYLCASSFTSGDYGYTFGSGTRLTVV.

V usage is TRBV7-2 and J usage is TRBJ2-7; D gene ambiguous. This CDR3 has 15 residues. CDR1 and CDR2 (germline): SGHTA, FQGNSA. V was pared by 5 bases and J by 0 bases, with 14 bases between. The CDR3 region is CASSRDPSFSYEQYF. The CDR3 DNA reads as TGTGCCAGCAGCCGAGATCCCTCGTTCTCCTACGAGCAGTACTTC.

The table lists this clone with a count of one. The chain carries TRBV19 and TRBJ1-5, with a weak D call TRBD1 (6 bases). Trimming took off 3 bases at V and 4 bases at J, with 10 bases between the two ends. The CDR3 is 14 residues long. The germline V gene has CDR1 LNHDA and CDR2 SQIVND (reference sequence). The CDR3 nucleotides are TGTGCCAGTAGTATCGAGGGGGGGAATCAGCCCCAGCATTTT. Translation: CASSIEGGNQPQHF.

This CDR3 is CASSPGGKSGWETQYF. CDR3 in DNA: TGTGCCAGCAGCCCCGGCGGGAAATCCGGGTGGGAGACCCAGTACTTC. This sequence joins TRBV7-3 and TRBJ2-5; TRBD2 is a possible D gene (6 bases). CDR3 length equals 16 residues. Trimming shortened V by 5 bases and J by 5 bases, and 21 bases separated the two germline ends. Germline CDR1 SGHTA, CDR2 FQGTGA.

V is TRBV7-3 and J is TRBJ2-1; perhaps TRBD1 as D (6 bases). V lost 3 bases, J lost 0 bases, and 12 bases lay in between. This CDR3 spans 16 amino acids. Germline CDR1 is SGHTA and CDR2 is FQGTGA. In nucleotides, the CDR3 is TGTGCCAGCAGCTTCGGGACATATAGCTCCTACAATGAGCAGTTCTTC. Its translation: CASSFGTYSSYNEQFF.

The chain has TRBV9 and TRBJ2-1, with D possibly TRBD1 on 6 matching bases. This CDR3 has 20 residues. V was shortened by 4 bases and J by 0 bases, with 26 bases between the two germline ends. Per germline, CDR1 SGDLS and CDR2 YYNGEE. CDR3 in amino acids: CASSPHPYETGESSYNEQFF. CDR3 DNA: TGTGCCAGCAGCCCCCACCCCTATGAGACAGGCGAAAGCTCCTACAATGAGCAGTTCTTC.

The J gene is TRBJ1-2, the V gene TRBV30; 12 nucleotides agree with TRBD1. V shed 3 bases and J 8 bases; nucleotides not matched to a gene: 16. There are 17 residues in the CDR3. The V gene's germline CDR1 is GTSNPN and CDR2 SVGIG (reference sequence). The CDR3 DNA is TGTGCCTGGAGGATTCCCGGGACAGGGGGCGAAGTATACGGCTACACCTTC. It yields the protein CAWRIPGTGGEVYGYTF.

The genes are TRBV4-1 and TRBJ2-3; D is perhaps TRBD1 (6 bases). Looked up from germline, CDR1 is MGHRA and CDR2 is YSYEKL. Trimming stripped 0 bases from V and 6 bases from J, with 13 bases between. The CDR3 contains 15 residues. The CDR3 sequence is CASSQDYRVGDTQYF. CDR3 bases: TGCGCCAGCAGCCAAGATTACAGGGTTGGGGATACGCAGTATTTT.

The J gene is TRBJ1-2, the V gene TRBV2; a possible D gene is TRBD1 (6 bases). CDR1 and CDR2 from the germline V gene are SNHLY and FYNNEI. This CDR3 is 15 amino acids long. Trimming took off 5 bases at V and 1 base at J, with 14 bases between the two ends. CDR3 DNA sequence: TGTGCCAGCAGTTCTAACAGGGCTGGTAACTATGGCTACACCTTC. It translates to CASSSNRAGNYGYTF.

The V and J genes are TRBV2 and TRBJ1-2, with D tentatively TRBD1 (5 bases). The CDR3 has 15 residues. The V gene's germline CDR1 is SNHLY and CDR2 FYNNEI. Between the trimmed V and J ends, which lost 10 bases and 2 bases, there was a span of 20 bases. In DNA form, the CDR3 reads TGTGCCACCAAACGACAGCTTAACGCGAACTATGGCTACACCTTC. Translation: CATKRQLNANYGYTF.

The chain carries TRBV5-4 and TRBJ1-5, with D perhaps TRBD1 (6 bases). V was trimmed by 10 bases and J by 3 bases, leaving 14 bases between them. The CDR3 spans 13 residues. Per the germline V gene, CDR1 is SGHNT and CDR2 is YYREEE (reference sequence). The CDR3 here is CAGSQGNNQPQHF. The CDR3 DNA is TGTGCCGGCTCACAGGGCAACAATCAGCCCCAGCATTTT.

The CDR3 protein is CASSLEWGSGSGNTIYF. The CDR3 DNA follows: TGCGCCAGCAGCTTGGAATGGGGAAGCGGCTCTGGAAACACCATATATTTT. The gene calls are TRBV5-1 and TRBJ1-3; D is unclear. Looked up from germline, CDR1 is SGHRS and CDR2 is YFSETQ. The germline V and J ends were trimmed by 0 bases and 0 bases, with 13 bases remaining between them. This CDR3 spans 17 amino acids.

This chain joins TRBV2 and TRBJ1-5, with D possibly TRBD1 on 5 matching bases. Germline CDR1 is SNHLY and CDR2 is FYNNEI. This CDR3 is 15 amino acids long. V was shortened by 5 bases and J by 0 bases, with 11 bases between the two germline ends. The CDR3 DNA sequence: TGTGCCAGCAGTTACGACAGATATAGCAATCAGCCCCAGCATTTT. As protein: CASSYDRYSNQPQHF. Filled out from reference TRBV2 and TRBJ1-5, the complete variable domain reads EPEVTQTPSHQVTQMGQEVILRCVPISNHLYFYWYRQILGQKVEFLVSFYNNEISEKSEIFDDQFSVERPDGSNFTLKIRSTKLEDSAMYFCASSYDRYSNQPQHFGDGTRLSIL.

J is TRBJ1-1 and V is TRBV7-8; no definite D call. CDR1 SGHVS and CDR2 FQNEAQ come from the germline V gene. The CDR3 spans 14 residues. V lost 5 bases, J lost 4 bases, and 14 bases lay in between. The CDR3 is CASSLGLGGTEAFF. CDR3 DNA sequence: TGTGCCAGCAGCCTCGGACTGGGAGGCACTGAAGCTTTCTTT.

This clone turned up a few times. The rearrangement joins TRBV5-1 to TRBJ1-1; 8 positions agree with TRBD1. Losses at the gene ends were 5 bases for V and 1 base for J; bases not matched to a gene: 4. Germline V CDR1 and CDR2: SGHRS, YFSETQ. The CDR3 sequence is 14 residues long. Written as DNA, the CDR3 is TGCGCCAGCAGTTTTGGACAGGGGAACACTGAAGCTTTCTTT. It encodes CASSFGQGNTEAFF.

The table lists this clone with a count of one. The chain joins TRBV4-1 to TRBJ2-2, with 9 bases matching TRBD2. The CDR3 contains 18 residues. Germline CDR1 is MGHRA and CDR2 is YSYEKL. J gave up 5 bases and V 1 base, and 11 bases lay outside the gene matches. The CDR3 nucleotides are TGCGCCAGCAGCCAAGTCCTTTCGGGACTAGCCCTTACCGGGGAGCTGTTTTTT. The encoded protein is CASSQVLSGLALTGELFF.

The V call is TRBV11-2, the J call TRBJ2-5; no reliable D call. CDR3 length: 13 residues. Germline V CDR1 and CDR2: SGHAT, FQNNGV. V lost 3 bases and J 3 bases, leaving 8 bases between the germline ends. Here the CDR3 DNA reads TGTGCCAGCAGCTTTTTGATAGAAGAGACCCAGTACTTC. Its translation: CASSFLIEETQYF.

The rearrangement joins TRBV5-1 to TRBJ1-5; D is perhaps TRBD1 (6 bases). The ends were cut back, 3 bases at V and 1 base at J, with 11 bases in the middle. The CDR3 spans 15 residues. Germline V gives CDR1 SGHRS, CDR2 YFSETQ. CDR3 residues: CASSSEGESNQPQHF. In nucleotides, the CDR3 is TGCGCCAGCAGCTCAGAGGGGGAGAGCAATCAGCCCCAGCATTTT.

The J gene is TRBJ2-7, the V gene TRBV5-8; 10 nucleotides line up with TRBD1. Looked up from germline, CDR1 is SGHTS and CDR2 is YDEGEE. The CDR3 runs 15 residues. The junction had 7 bases not matched to a gene; V was cut back by 1 base and J by 6 bases. Here the CDR3 reads CASSLTGQGLGEQYF. For the CDR3, the DNA is TGTGCCAGCAGCTTGACGGGACAGGGGCTGGGCGAGCAGTACTTC. Combining the CDR3 with reference TRBV5-8 and TRBJ2-7 gives the whole variable domain EAGVTQSPTHLIKTRGQQATLRCSPISGHTSVYWYQQALGLGLQFLLWYDEGEERNRGNFPPRFSGRQFPNYSSELNVNALELEDSALYLCASSLTGQGLGEQYFGPGTRLTVT.

The chain carries TRBV5-6 and TRBJ1-1; D is undetermined. V shed 0 bases and J shed 5 bases, with 14 bases lying between them. The CDR3 has 15 residues. Germline-derived CDR1 and CDR2 are SGHDT and YYEEEE. DNA of the CDR3: TGTGCCAGCAGCTTGGCGCCGGGCACGGGGACTGAAGCTTTCTTT. Amino acids: CASSLAPGTGTEAFF.

The V gene is TRBV19, the J gene TRBJ2-1; D might be TRBD2 (6 bases). Germline V gene sequence: CDR1 LNHDA, CDR2 SQIVND (reference sequence). The V end was cut by 1 base, the J end by 4 bases, with 8 bases between. The CDR3 loop spans 14 amino acids. The CDR3 sequence: CASSIGGLYNEQFF. The CDR3 coding sequence is TGTGCCAGTAGTATAGGGGGACTTTACAATGAGCAGTTCTTC.

V and J are TRBV7-2 and TRBJ1-3, with a weak D call TRBD1 (5 bases). The CDR3 consists of 13 residues. V gave up 1 base and J gave up 11 bases, with 12 bases separating them. The germline CDR1 and CDR2 sequences are SGHTA and FQGNSA. CDR3 in amino acids: CASSLGGGYPIYF. The CDR3 DNA is TGTGCCAGCAGCTTAGGGGGGGGGTACCCCATATATTTT.